The 4 T cell receptor beta chains listed next were all sequenced from one sample in a study of Graves' ophthalmopathy and Graves' hyperthyroidism. Amplification of TCR beta CDR3 regions used RNA transcripts. The workflow started with a first-round RT-PCR run with HTBI primers and then moved on to a second-round multiplex PCR. TCRdb re-called the multiplex PCR reads with MiXCR, one entry per CDR3 protein. Here the sample spans approximately 700,000 distinct CDR3 sequences, over 40% being singletons. The specimen sequenced was peripheral blood. The receptors were gathered from an adult man with Graves' ophthalmopathy.

Regarding this clonotype: A read error is possible here, since a much larger clone lies one base away. The CDR3 end shows no conserved phenylalanine or tryptophan, and so a read error is likely. The chain carries TRBV20-1 and TRBJ1-2; TRBD1 might be the D (5 bases). The CDR3 totals 12 residues. Germline lookup yields CDR1 DFQATT and CDR2 SNEGSKA (reference sequence). V was clipped by 5 bases and J by 2 bases, with 9 bases between them. The CDR3 loop reads CSAGAENYGYTL. In DNA, the CDR3 is TGCAGTGCTGGGGCCGAGAACTATGGCTACACCCTC.

The CDR3 here is CASSPRQGPLYEQYF. CDR3 DNA sequence: TGTGCCAGCTCACCAAGGCAGGGTCCCCTCTACGAGCAGTACTTC. This chain connects TRBV25-1 to TRBJ2-7; a weak D match, TRBD1 (5 bases). This CDR3 spans 15 amino acids. CDR1 and CDR2 from the germline V gene are MGHDK and SYGVNS. Trimming cost V 8 bases and J 3 bases, with 20 bases left between them.

This clonotype was seen repeatedly, ten times or more. The chain has TRBV24-1 and TRBJ2-6; TRBD1 matches 8 bases. The CDR3 has 17 residues. J was trimmed by 0 bases and V by 7 bases; bases with no gene match: 7. Per the germline V gene, CDR1 is KGHDR and CDR2 is SFDVKD. The CDR3 nucleotides are TGTGCCACCAGACCCGGGACAGGAACCTCTGGGGCCAACGTCCTGACTTTC. Residues: CATRPGTGTSGANVLTF.

The count of this clonotype is one. A much larger clone is a single base away; this may be a read error. The chain is built from TRBV13 and TRBJ1-4; 9 bases are a match to TRBD1. The CDR3 totals 15 residues. The V gene end was trimmed by 5 bases and the J gene end by 5 bases; junction bases not matched to a gene: 6. Germline CDR1 and CDR2: PRHDT and FYEKMQ (reference sequence). The chain's CDR3 is CASSVRTGANEKLFF. CDR3 coding DNA: TGTGCCAGCAGCGTGCGGACAGGGGCGAATGAAAAACTGTTTTTT.